This T cell receptor (beta chain) was recovered during a study of vaccination effects on CD4 cells after COVID-19. Sequenced by immunoSEQ multiplex PCR; TCRdb stores in-frame clones only, minus some. The repertoire holds 25,000 to 30,000 clones, with 70% to 75% as singletons. Antigen-specific CD4+ T cells were first expanded with viral peptide pools by the ViraFEST assay and only then sequenced. When less than 12 days of culture had elapsed, CD4+ T cells were isolated. Participants received two doses of either the BNT162b2 or mRNA-1273 vaccine. For this clone: Its target is not known.

V was shortened by 8 bases and J by 4 bases, with 13 bases between the two germline ends. Looked up from germline, CDR1 is LNHDA and CDR2 is SQIVND (reference sequence). CDR3 length: 13 residues. The sequence was obtained from a human donor who received a COVID-19 vaccine. The rearrangement joins TRBV19 to TRBJ2-3; D remains ambiguous. The sequences come from CD4+ T cells from PBMCs cultured with HCoV-NL63 spike peptides, collected after COVID-19 vaccination. CDR3 residues: CASSPSSADTQYF. The CDR3 coding sequence is TGTGCCAGTTCCCCCTCCAGCGCAGATACGCAGTATTTT.